This T cell receptor (beta chain) is from a study of Tregs in tolerant kidney transplant recipients. Per the germline V gene, CDR1 is MNHEY and CDR2 is SMNVEV (reference sequence). The CDR3 totals 18 residues. V shed 1 base, J shed 4 bases, and the junction held 7 bases outside the gene matches. Sequencing was performed with immunoSEQ multiplex PCR; in TCRdb, only in-frame clones are kept and a portion is missing. The sample has over 55,000 clones, 65% to 85% seen once. Unstimulated Tregs (CD4+CD25+CD127-) and CD4+CD25- non-Tregs were sorted from PBMCs. This sequence was found in a human donor in good health. The rearrangement joins TRBV27 to TRBJ2-1, with 13 bases fitting TRBD2. The material sequenced was CD4+ T cells from blood. The chain's CDR3 is CASSLFAPGLAGYNEQFF. The CDR3 DNA follows: TGTGCCAGCAGTTTATTTGCTCCGGGACTAGCGGGATACAATGAGCAGTTCTTC.